The present T cell receptor (beta chain) was sequenced within a study of cytomegalovirus exposure and HLA in healthy donors. Notes on the study in general: Because they were indistinguishable, some V segments, including TRBV6-2 and TRBV6-3, were excluded. CMV antigen specificity of three CMV-associated chains was confirmed in vitro. Across HLA loci, a later analysis found differing TCR association rates, with DRB1 most and HLA-C fewest. The majority of TCR sequences were rare, yet some public TCRs appeared in many donors.

Both 60 Vbeta primers and 13 Jbeta primers went into the PCR. Measured with immunoSEQ multiplex PCR; TCRdb has only the in-frame clones, and not every one. Of more than 85,000 clones detected, more than 60% appear once; the ten largest clones hold around 2.1%. This clone was counted a few times. Its antigen is not known. Germline V gene data show CDR1 as MDHEN and CDR2 as SYDVKM. Trimming took 10 bases from V and 4 from J, leaving 19 bases between them. The CDR3 extends over 15 amino acids. This chain uses TRBV28 with TRBJ2-2; a possible D gene is TRBD1 (7 bases). Input material: PBMCs. The receptor's source is a boy under 18 in good health and CMV-seronegative. CDR3 nucleotide sequence: TGTGCCACTAGCGCGGGGACAGTATCCACCGGGGAGCTGTTTTTT. Amino acid sequence: CATSAGTVSTGELFF.